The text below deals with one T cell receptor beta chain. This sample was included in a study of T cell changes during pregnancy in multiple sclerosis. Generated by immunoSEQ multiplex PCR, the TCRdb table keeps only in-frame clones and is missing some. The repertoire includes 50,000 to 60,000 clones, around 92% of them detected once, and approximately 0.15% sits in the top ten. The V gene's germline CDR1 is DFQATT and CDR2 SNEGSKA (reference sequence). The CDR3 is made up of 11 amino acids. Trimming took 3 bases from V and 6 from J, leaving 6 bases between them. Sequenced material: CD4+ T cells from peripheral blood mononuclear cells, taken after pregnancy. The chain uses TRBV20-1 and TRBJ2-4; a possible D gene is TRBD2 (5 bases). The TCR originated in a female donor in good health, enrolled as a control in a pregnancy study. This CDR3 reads CSASGVNIQYF. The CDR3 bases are TGCAGTGCTAGCGGGGTAAACATTCAGTACTTC.